The subject of this entry is one TCR beta chain. Its antigen is unidentified. This entry belongs to a study of shared clonotypes between healthy human individuals. Regarding the study as a whole: Estimated richness values were generally larger in naive subsets than in memory subsets.

Naive CD8 isolation took CD45RO-negative cells positively selected for CCR7 and excluded terminally differentiated effector memory CD45RA+ cells. CDR1 and CDR2 from the germline V gene are SGHRS and YFSETQ. This CDR3 is 12 amino acids long. V lost 7 bases and J lost 8, with 12 bases in between. The deep-level immunoSEQ assay was used. The protocol was immunoSEQ multiplex PCR, while the TCRdb copy is restricted to in-frame clones and leaves out a portion. The sample carries about 2 million clones, about 94% recorded once. The specimen sequenced was naive CD8+ T cells sorted from blood. The receptor comes from a man aged 18 to 35 in good health. The chain has TRBV5-1 and TRBJ2-2, with no clear D. The CDR3 protein is CASGDGTGELFF. CDR3 nucleotides: TGCGCCAGCGGTGATGGCACAGGGGAGCTGTTTTTT. Filled out from reference TRBV5-1 and TRBJ2-2, the complete variable domain reads KAGVTQTPRYLIKTRGQQVTLSCSPISGHRSVSWYQQTPGQGLQFLFEYFSETQRNKGNFPGRFSGRQFSNSRSEMNVSTLELGDSALYLCASGDGTGELFFGEGSRLTVL.